Included here is one TCR beta chain sequence, with context. This record belongs to a study of blood T cell repertoires in COVID-19. This table comes from immunoSEQ multiplex PCR, and its TCRdb copy is limited to in-frame clones, with some not included. The table lists tens of thousands of clones, 60% to 85% of them singletons. Trimming pared 0 bases from V and 5 bases from J, leaving 10 bases between. The V gene's germline CDR1 is SGDLS and CDR2 YYNGEE. The CDR3 sequence is 14 residues long. This rearrangement joins TRBV9 to TRBJ2-3; D possibly corresponds to TRBD2 (5 bases). Material for sequencing was peripheral blood. The TCR sequence derives from a human donor in a cohort sampled during active COVID-19. The CDR3 region is CASSVAGVVDTQYF. The DNA for the CDR3 is TGTGCCAGCAGCGTAGCCGGGGTCGTAGATACGCAGTATTTT.